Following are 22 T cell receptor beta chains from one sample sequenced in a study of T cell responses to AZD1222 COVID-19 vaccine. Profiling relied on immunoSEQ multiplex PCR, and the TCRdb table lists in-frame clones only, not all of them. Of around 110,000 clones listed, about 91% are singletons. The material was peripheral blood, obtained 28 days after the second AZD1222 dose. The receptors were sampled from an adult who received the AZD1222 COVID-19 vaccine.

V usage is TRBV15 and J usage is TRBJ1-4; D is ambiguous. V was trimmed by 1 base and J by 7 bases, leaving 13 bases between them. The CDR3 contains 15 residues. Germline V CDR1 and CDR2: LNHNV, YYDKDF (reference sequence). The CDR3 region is CATSRARIQPEKLFF. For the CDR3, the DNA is TGTGCCACCAGCAGAGCAAGGATTCAGCCTGAAAAACTGTTTTTT.

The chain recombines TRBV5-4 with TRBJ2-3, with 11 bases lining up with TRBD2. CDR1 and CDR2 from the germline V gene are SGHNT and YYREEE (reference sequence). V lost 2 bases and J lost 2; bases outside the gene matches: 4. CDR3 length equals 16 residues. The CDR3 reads CASSFTLAGVTDTQYF. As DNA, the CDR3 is TGTGCCAGCAGCTTCACACTAGCGGGAGTCACAGATACGCAGTATTTT. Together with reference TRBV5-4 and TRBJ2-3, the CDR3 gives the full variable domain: ETGVTQSPTHLIKTRGQQVTLRCSSQSGHNTVSWYQQALGQGPQFIFQYYREEENGRGNFPPRFSGLQFPNYSSELNVNALELDDSALYLCASSFTLAGVTDTQYFGPGTRLTVL.

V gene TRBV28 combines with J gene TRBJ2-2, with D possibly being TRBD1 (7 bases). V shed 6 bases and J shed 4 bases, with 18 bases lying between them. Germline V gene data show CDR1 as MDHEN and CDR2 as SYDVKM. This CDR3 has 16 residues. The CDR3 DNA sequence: TGTGCCAGCAGGCGTAACGACAGGGAGGCCACCGGGGAGCTGTTTTTT. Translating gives CASRRNDREATGELFF.

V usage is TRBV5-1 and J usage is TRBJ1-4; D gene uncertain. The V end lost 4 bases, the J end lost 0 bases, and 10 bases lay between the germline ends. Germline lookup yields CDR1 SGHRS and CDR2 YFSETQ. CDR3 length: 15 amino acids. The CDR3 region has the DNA TGCGCCAGCAGCACCACACCAGCAACTAATGAAAAACTGTTTTTT. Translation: CASSTTPATNEKLFF.

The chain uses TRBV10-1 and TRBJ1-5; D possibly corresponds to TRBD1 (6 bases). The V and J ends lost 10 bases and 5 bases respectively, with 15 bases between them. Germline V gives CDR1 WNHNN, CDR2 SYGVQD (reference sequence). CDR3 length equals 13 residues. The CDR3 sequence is CATSTGPYQPQHF. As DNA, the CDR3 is TGCGCCACATCTACAGGGCCCTATCAGCCCCAGCATTTT.

The chain's CDR3 is CASSNRDPPAGRDQPQHF. The CDR3 coding sequence is TGTGCCAGCAGCAACCGCGATCCTCCGGCTGGGAGGGATCAGCCCCAGCATTTT. This chain connects TRBV21-1 to TRBJ1-5. TRBV21-1 is given as a pseudogene. The CDR3 is 18 amino acids.

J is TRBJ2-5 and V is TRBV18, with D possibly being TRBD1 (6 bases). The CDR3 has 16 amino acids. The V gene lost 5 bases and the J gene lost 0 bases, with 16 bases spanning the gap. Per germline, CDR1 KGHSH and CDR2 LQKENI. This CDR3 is CASSGFGQTYQETQYF. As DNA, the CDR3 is TGTGCCAGCTCAGGGTTTGGACAGACGTACCAAGAGACCCAGTACTTC.

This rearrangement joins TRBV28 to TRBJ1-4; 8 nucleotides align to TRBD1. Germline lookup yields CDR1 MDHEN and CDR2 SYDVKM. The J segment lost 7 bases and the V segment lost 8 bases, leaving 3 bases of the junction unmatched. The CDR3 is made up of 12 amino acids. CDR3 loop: CASGQGGEKLFF. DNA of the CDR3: TGTGCCAGCGGACAGGGAGGTGAAAAACTGTTTTTT.

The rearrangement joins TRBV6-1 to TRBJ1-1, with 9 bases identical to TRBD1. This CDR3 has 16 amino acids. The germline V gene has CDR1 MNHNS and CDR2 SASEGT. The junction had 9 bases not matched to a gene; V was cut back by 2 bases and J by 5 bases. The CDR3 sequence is CASSEKGGTGNTEAFF. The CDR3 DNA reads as TGTGCCAGCAGTGAAAAAGGGGGGACAGGGAATACTGAAGCTTTCTTT.

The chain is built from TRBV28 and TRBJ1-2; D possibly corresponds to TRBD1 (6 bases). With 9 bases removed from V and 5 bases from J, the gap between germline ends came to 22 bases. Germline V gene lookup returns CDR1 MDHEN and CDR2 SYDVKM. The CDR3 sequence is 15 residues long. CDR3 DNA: TGTGCCAGATTCCACAGGGTTTCATCCCTTTATGGCTACACCTTC. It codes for CARFHRVSSLYGYTF.

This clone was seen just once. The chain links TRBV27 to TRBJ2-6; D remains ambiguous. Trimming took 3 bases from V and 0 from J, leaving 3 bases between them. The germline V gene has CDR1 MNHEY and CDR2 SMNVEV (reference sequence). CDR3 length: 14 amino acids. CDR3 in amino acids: CASSLISGANVLTF. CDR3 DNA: TGTGCCAGCAGTTTGATCTCTGGGGCCAACGTCCTGACTTTC.

The CDR3 protein is CASSQGVLYEQYF. CDR3 bases: TGTGCCAGCAGCCAAGGTGTGCTTTACGAGCAGTACTTC. The chain uses TRBV3-1 (or the pseudogene TRBV3-2) and TRBJ2-7; D is uncertain. Trimming shortened V by 1 base and J by 4 bases, and 8 bases separated the two germline ends. Germline CDR1 LGHDT, CDR2 YNNKEL (reference sequence). CDR3 length: 13 residues.

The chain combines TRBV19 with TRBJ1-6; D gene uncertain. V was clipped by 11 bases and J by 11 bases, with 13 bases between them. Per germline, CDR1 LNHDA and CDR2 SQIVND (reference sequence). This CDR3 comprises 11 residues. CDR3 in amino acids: CARVKAPPLHF. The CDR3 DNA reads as TGTGCCCGGGTAAAGGCCCCACCCCTCCACTTT.

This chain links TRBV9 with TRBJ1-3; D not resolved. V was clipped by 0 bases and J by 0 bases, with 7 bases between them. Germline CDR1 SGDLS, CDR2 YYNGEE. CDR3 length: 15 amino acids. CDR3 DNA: TGTGCCAGCAGCGTAGGAGGTAACTCTGGAAACACCATATATTTT. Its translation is CASSVGGNSGNTIYF.

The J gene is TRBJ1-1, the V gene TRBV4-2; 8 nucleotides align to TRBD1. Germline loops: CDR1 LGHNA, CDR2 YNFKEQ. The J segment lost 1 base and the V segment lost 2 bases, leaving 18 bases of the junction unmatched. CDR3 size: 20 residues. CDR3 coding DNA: TGTGCCAGCAGCCAAAGGTTGTCCCCGACAGGGGTAAATGGGAACACTGAAGCTTTCTTT. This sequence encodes CASSQRLSPTGVNGNTEAFF.

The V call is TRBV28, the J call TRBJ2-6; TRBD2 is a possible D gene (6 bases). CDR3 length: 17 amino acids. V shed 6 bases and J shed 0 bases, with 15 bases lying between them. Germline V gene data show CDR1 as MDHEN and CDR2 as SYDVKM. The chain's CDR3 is CASRGGAPLSGANVLTF. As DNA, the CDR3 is TGTGCCAGCAGGGGGGGTGCCCCTCTCTCTGGGGCCAACGTCCTGACTTTC.

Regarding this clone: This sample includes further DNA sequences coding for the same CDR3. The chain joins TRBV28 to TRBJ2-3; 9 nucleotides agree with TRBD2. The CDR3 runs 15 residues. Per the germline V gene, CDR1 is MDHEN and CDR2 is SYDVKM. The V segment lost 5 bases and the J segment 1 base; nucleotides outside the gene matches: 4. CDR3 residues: CASSVAGVGTDTQYF. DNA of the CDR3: TGTGCCAGCAGTGTAGCGGGAGTGGGCACAGATACGCAGTATTTT.

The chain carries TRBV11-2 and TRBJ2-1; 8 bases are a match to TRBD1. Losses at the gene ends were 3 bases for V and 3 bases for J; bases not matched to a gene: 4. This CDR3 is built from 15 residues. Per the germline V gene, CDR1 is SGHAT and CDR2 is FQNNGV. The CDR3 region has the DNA TGTGCCAGCAGCTTTAGGGACAGGTTCTACAATGAGCAGTTCTTC. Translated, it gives CASSFRDRFYNEQFF.

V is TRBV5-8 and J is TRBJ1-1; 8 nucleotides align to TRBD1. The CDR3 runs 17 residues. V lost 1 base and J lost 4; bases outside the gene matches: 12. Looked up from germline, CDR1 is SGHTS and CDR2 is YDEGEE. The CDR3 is CASSLNDFGRGPTEAFF. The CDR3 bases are TGTGCCAGCAGCTTGAACGACTTCGGCAGGGGGCCCACTGAAGCTTTCTTT.

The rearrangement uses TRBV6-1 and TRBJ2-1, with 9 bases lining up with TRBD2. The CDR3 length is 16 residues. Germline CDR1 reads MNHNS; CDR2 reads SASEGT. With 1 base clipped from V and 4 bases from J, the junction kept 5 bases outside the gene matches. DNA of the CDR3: TGTGCCAGCAGTGAAGAAGGTCTAGCGGGATACAATGAGCAGTTCTTC. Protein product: CASSEEGLAGYNEQFF.

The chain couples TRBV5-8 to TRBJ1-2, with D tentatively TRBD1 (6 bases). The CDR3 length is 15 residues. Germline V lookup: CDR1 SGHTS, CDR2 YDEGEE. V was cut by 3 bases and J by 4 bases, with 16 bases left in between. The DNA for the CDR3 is TGTGCCAGCAGCTACGAGGGAGGGGGAAGCTATGGCTACACCTTC. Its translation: CASSYEGGGSYGYTF.

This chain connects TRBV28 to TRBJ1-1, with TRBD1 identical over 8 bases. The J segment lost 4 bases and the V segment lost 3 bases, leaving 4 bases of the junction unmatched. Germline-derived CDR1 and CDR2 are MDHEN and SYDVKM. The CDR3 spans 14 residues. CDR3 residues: CASSFSGGFTEAFF. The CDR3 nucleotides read TGTGCCAGCAGTTTTTCAGGGGGCTTCACTGAAGCTTTCTTT. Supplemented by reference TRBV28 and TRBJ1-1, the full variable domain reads DVKVTQSSRYLVKRTGEKVFLECVQDMDHENMFWYRQDPGLGLRLIYFSYDVKMKEKGDIPEGYSVSREKKERFSLILESASTNQTSMYLCASSFSGGFTEAFFGQGTRLTVV.